This T cell receptor (beta chain) was captured by sequencing in a study of cytomegalovirus exposure and HLA in healthy donors (TCRdb year 2017). About the full investigation: An earlier analysis of fewer than 750 of the donors reported over 250 Gb of sequence data and around 120 million unique TCR beta sequences obtained from roughly 180 million T cells. An early release covering roughly 640 HLA-typed donors comprised about 310 gigabases of sequencing data and roughly 86 million unique TCR sequences. Among the approximately 400 genotyped donors, approximately 81% belonged to the genetic ancestry cluster associated with self-reported Caucasian donors. The aim of the study was to test whether cataloging public T cell receptors could identify signatures of past pathogen exposure. Using immunosequencing, the study profiled T cell repertoires from about 610 subjects and related those repertoires to cytomegalovirus serostatus. Along with the roughly 700-subject first cohort, a separate validation cohort of over a hundred different subjects was used. High-throughput TCR immunosequencing, statistical association of individual TCRs with disease status, and machine learning were combined to predict cytomegalovirus infection status. To study patterns of TCR occurrence, a later analysis re-analyzed previously published TCR beta repertoires from 500 to 850 donors and added high-resolution HLA genotyping. In the later analysis, no new phenotypic data were used to find candidate immune exposures; instead, reliance was placed on TCR beta sequences and their occurrence across donors. To decide whether each TCR beta V gene segment behaved as functional or pseudogenic, an earlier analysis of 587 of the donors relied on high-throughput TCR beta sequencing. Donor age, sex, ethnicity and CMV serostatus were compiled together with the repertoire data. In a later genetic analysis, genome-wide SNP genotypes for about 65% of the 666 donors were used, and that subset was treated as a discovery cohort. Every discovery cohort repertoire had been produced on one sequencing platform. Class I and class II HLA loci were covered by the typing at four-digit resolution. The number of typed donors differed by locus: about 620-640 for A, B, C, DRB1 and DQB1; approximately 540 for DQA1; approximately 610 for DPA1; and some 450 for DPB1. A handful of DR-DQ haplotypes were handled as single units for association and clustering because linkage in the cohort was strong. Among about 370 genotyped donors of the cohort, an average of approximately 240,000 unique TCR beta nucleotide sequences was sequenced per donor, of which 15% to 20% were non-productive. Results the study describes overall, beyond this receptor: Because HLA typing was unavailable for some donors at each locus, only the typed subset was used in association tests. In this cohort, only TCR beta chains were sequenced, and detectable features were limited by the absence of alpha or paired-chain data. Because counts were too low, around 17 rarely observed V segments, including chromosome 9 orphons, were left out of the earlier analysis of over 550 of the donors. An association between a missense DCLRE1C variant and V-gene and J-gene trimming of TCR beta chains was found in a later genetic analysis and replicated in an independent cohort. The study gave a list of 150 to 200 TCR beta chains associated with cytomegalovirus. The classifier was reported to diagnose cytomegalovirus status with high specificity and sensitivity in both the original and validation cohorts. In a later analysis, most CMV-associated TCR beta chains were found to appear HLA-restricted, with HLA associations seemingly driven largely by CMV exposure. Presence/absence analyses assumed roughly uniform sequencing depth across donors, an assumption that may not hold. Linkage disequilibrium might explain the correlated functional status among segregating V segments, but an unknown experimental factor could not be excluded. The authors suggested that the approach could potentially be generalized to other disease states and immunological phenotypes. Several of the top co-occurrence clusters appeared to be linked to parvovirus B19, influenza, CMV and Epstein-Barr virus, according to a later analysis. In a later analysis, HLA-associated TCR beta chains were found to be more clonally expanded and to have lower generation probabilities than equally common non-associated chains. Broadly in line with IMGT annotations, most TCR beta V segments showed up in productive rearrangements about 90% or about 30% of the time in an earlier analysis of around 600 of the donors. According to a later genetic analysis, donors in an Asian-associated ancestry cluster had fewer N-insertions in productive TCRs than the approximately 670-donor mean. Immune exposure information for the cohort was limited to CMV serostatus. The sequencing pipeline was judged likely to have produced a cluster of highly shared sequence variants as a technical artifact. A later analysis associated 15,000 or so TCR beta sequences with specific HLA alleles at a false discovery rate of 0.05. While some public TCRs were present in many individuals, most TCR sequences turned up only very rarely across donors. In a later analysis, TCR association rates were found to vary across HLA loci, with the most associated TCRs seen for DRB1 alleles and the fewest for HLA-C alleles. In vitro tests confirmed that a few of the cytomegalovirus-associated TCR beta chains recognize cytomegalovirus antigens. When HLA alleles, especially DR and DQ, strongly co-occurred, TCR associations were difficult to assign to individual alleles. A further reported finding was that TCR beta sequences accurately predicted the HLA-A and HLA-B alleles for most subjects in the first cohort. Because the 87-base-pair reads could not distinguish some IMGT-functional V segments, including TRBV6-2 and TRBV6-3, those segments were excluded.

This clone appeared a few times. Its antigen is still unknown. It has no much larger one-base neighbor in the sample; base qualities were not kept. Spanning cysteine to phenylalanine, the CDR3 consists of 15 amino acids. The CDR3 DNA has 45 bases and is translated from base 1. The germline V gene sets CDR1 to LGHNT and CDR2 to FRNRAP. V is shortened by 1 base, J by 0 bases, and the region joining them spans 10 bases. The cohort consisted of 666 healthy bone marrow donors. At the time of sampling, every cohort member was nominally healthy, though immune exposures that went unrecorded were likely present. The donor tested CMV seronegative and was one of the 352 seronegative cohort members. A peripheral blood sample was provided by each donor, and peripheral blood mononuclear cells were used for TCR beta sequencing. Genomic DNA was extracted from the blood cell samples with the Qiagen DNeasy Blood Extraction Kit.

Receptor libraries were prepared by the immunoSEQ multiplex PCR assay. For the multiplex PCR, a mixture combining 60 forward primers for TCR Vbeta segments and 13 reverse primers for TCR Jbeta segments was used. A multiplex PCR assay on genomic DNA amplified the CDR3 region of rearranged TCR beta genes. The amplified TCR beta libraries were sequenced on the Illumina HiSeq System as 87-base-pair reads. On the authors' methods: Across the 600 to 700 repertoires, a later analysis counted 80 million or so unique TCR beta chains, roughly 11 million of which were shared by at least two donors. A nearest-neighbor algorithm error-corrected the raw reads and collapsed the reads into unique sequences, merging closely related sequences to remove PCR and sequencing errors. CDR3 sequences were aligned to IMGT reference sequences to assign V, D and J gene segments. Each retained sequence needed at least a six-nucleotide match to both a V gene segment and a J gene segment. A rearrangement counted as productive if the CDR3 had no stop codons and remained in frame with V and J, and every other rearrangement counted as non-productive. CDR3 was defined according to IMGT convention as the region running from the second conserved V-encoded cysteine to the conserved J-encoded phenylalanine. The earlier analysis of roughly 590 of the donors excluded any sequence lacking an unambiguous match to a single V gene segment. In an earlier analysis of approximately 550 of the donors, V segments were called functional above 56.7% productive rearrangements and were called segregating when the between-donor standard deviation exceeded 5%. To diagnose cytomegalovirus status from the catalog of TCR beta chain sequences, a statistical classification framework was built. V and J gene assignment, in a later analysis, came from comparing TCR nucleotide sequences with IMGT/GENE-DB human TR gene sequences. The TCRdist pipeline was used in a later analysis to assign CDR3 sequences and most-parsimonious VDJ recombination scenarios. A later analysis defined each TCR beta chain by its CDR3 amino acid sequence plus V-gene family, and excluded reads lacking a unique V-gene family. To address suspected cross-contamination and a sequencing artifact, a later analysis removed 592 highly shared, low-generation-probability nucleotide sequences. In a later analysis, a clonal expansion index was calculated for each public chain from normalized within-repertoire ranks of inferred template counts. In a later analysis, generation probabilities were computed using a VDJ recombination model fitted to out-of-frame rearrangements, and the results were checked against IGoR. Hypergeometric tests were used in a later analysis to score TCR-TCR, TCR-HLA and TCR-CMV co-occurrence, with a repertoire-size bias correction applied to the TCR pairs. To estimate false discovery rates, a later analysis permuted the HLA or CMV assignments 20 times. In a later analysis, co-occurring TCRs were grouped using DBSCAN, with TCRdist sequence similarity added in when clustering inside HLA-allele-positive subsets. Repertoires with fewer than 30,000 or more than 120,000 public chains were left out of co-occurrence clustering, as were about five repertoires with anomalous nucleotide sharing. Imported from immuneACCESS, the table was reduced by TCRdb to in-frame sequences with V and J called. These copies leave out some clones; in studies compared against another copy, an unresolved V gene accounts for under half, and the cause of the remainder is not known. The V and J calls and clone size are taken from that table; D and trimming were inferred from the DNA. This sample gives approximately 59,000 clones in total; less than 70% of them show up just once. Around 2.8% of the sample is in the top ten clones.

The receptor's source is a man aged 25 to 45 in good health and CMV-seronegative. Sequencing used PBMCs. The receptor chain draws on TRBV12-5 and TRBJ2-7, with a tentative D gene TRBD1 over 5 matching bases. The DNA is TGTGCTAGTGGTTTGGAAGGGGCCAGCTCCTACGAGCAGTACTTC. Its protein reads: CASGLEGASSYEQYF. Where the CDR3 stops, the reference TRBV12-5 and TRBJ2-7 genes take over; the full variable domain is DARVTQTPRHKVTEMGQEVTMRCQPILGHNTVFWYRQTMMQGLELLAYFRNRAPLDDSGMPKDRFSAEMPDATLATLKIQPSEPRDSAVYFCASGLEGASSYEQYFGPGTRLTVT.